This TCR beta chain was identified during a study of cytomegalovirus exposure and HLA in healthy donors. V gave up 6 bases and J gave up 0 bases, with 15 bases separating them. This CDR3 contains 17 residues. Germline V gene lookup returns CDR1 SGHTA and CDR2 FQGNSA. The PCR contained 60 Vbeta and 13 Jbeta primers. Some clones are missing from TCRdb's copy, which holds only in-frame ones; the method was immunoSEQ multiplex PCR. The specimen's table records 200,000 to 250,000 clones. Sequencing input: PBMCs. The rearrangement uses TRBV7-2 and TRBJ2-6; weak D call: TRBD2 (6 bases). The sequence derives from a woman aged 25 to 45 in good health and CMV-seropositive. CDR3 in amino acids: CASSYTGGFSGANVLTF. The CDR3 region has the DNA TGTGCCAGCAGTTATACCGGGGGATTCTCTGGGGCCAACGTCCTGACTTTC.